The 18 T cell receptor beta chains below all came from one sample that was sequenced in a study of cytomegalovirus exposure and HLA in healthy donors. 13 Jbeta primers and 60 Vbeta primers were used for the PCR. Data came from immunoSEQ multiplex PCR; TCRdb stores just in-frame clones and leaves some out. Recorded for this sample: over 75,000 clones. Sequenced input: PBMCs. The receptor source for this set is a man in his fifties or sixties in good health and CMV-seronegative.

J is TRBJ2-7 and V is TRBV7-9; D gene unclear. The CDR3 runs to 12 residues. Trimming took off 4 bases at V and 4 bases at J, with 8 bases between the two ends. Germline CDR1 is SEHNR and CDR2 is FQNEAQ (reference sequence). In DNA form, the CDR3 reads TGTGCCAGCAGCTGGCAGTCATACGAGCAGTACTTC. Amino acid sequence: CASSWQSYEQYF.

The chain's CDR3 is CASSALHRALAKNIQYF. For the CDR3, the DNA is TGTGCCAGCAGCGCCCTCCACAGAGCCCTAGCCAAAAACATTCAGTACTTC. The genes are TRBV7-2 and TRBJ2-4, with D unclear. Germline V CDR1 and CDR2: SGHTA, FQGNSA. The V end was cut by 5 bases, the J end by 0 bases, with 17 bases between. The CDR3 is made up of 17 amino acids. Full variable domain (remainder filled in from reference TRBV7-2 and TRBJ2-4): GAGVSQSPSNKVTEKGKDVELRCDPISGHTALYWYRQSLGQGLEFLIYFQGNSAPDKSGLPSDRFSAERTGGSVSTLTIQRTQQEDSAVYLCASSALHRALAKNIQYFGAGTRLSVL.

The chain combines TRBV2 with TRBJ1-4; 8 bases fit TRBD1. The CDR3 contains 15 residues. Trimming at V came to 5 bases and at J to 3 bases, leaving 5 bases not matched to a gene. Germline V gene sequence: CDR1 SNHLY, CDR2 FYNNEI. The chain's CDR3 is CASSQGRGPNEKLFF. CDR3 nucleotide sequence: TGTGCCAGCAGTCAAGGCAGGGGGCCTAATGAAAAACTGTTTTTT.

Comment on this clone: This same CDR3 is encoded by further DNA sequences in the sample. The chain couples TRBV28 to TRBJ2-7; D might be TRBD1 (6 bases). Trimming pared 6 bases from V and 4 bases from J, leaving 10 bases between. In germline, CDR1 is MDHEN, CDR2 SYDVKM. This CDR3 has 12 residues. The CDR3 reads CASSLQGYEQYF. CDR3 nucleotide sequence: TGTGCCAGCAGCCTACAGGGATACGAGCAGTACTTC.

V gene TRBV7-9 combines with J gene TRBJ2-2; D remains unclear. Per germline, CDR1 SEHNR and CDR2 FQNEAQ (reference sequence). V was clipped by 5 bases and J by 1 base, with 5 bases between them. The CDR3 contains 13 residues. This chain's CDR3 is CASSLLNTGELFF. DNA of the CDR3: TGTGCCAGCAGCCTTTTGAACACCGGGGAGCTGTTTTTT.

The chain combines TRBV7-3 with TRBJ2-1; 7 bases map to TRBD1. This CDR3 is 12 amino acids long. V shed 4 bases and J 7 bases; nucleotides not matched to a gene: 1. Germline V gives CDR1 SGHTA, CDR2 FQGTGA. The CDR3 DNA follows: TGTGCCAGCAGCTCGACAGGGAATGAGCAGTTCTTC. Its translation: CASSSTGNEQFF.

The V gene is TRBV6-6, the J gene TRBJ1-2, with 11 bases aligning to TRBD1. The germline V gene encodes CDR1 MNHNY and CDR2 SVGAGI (reference sequence). This CDR3 is 16 amino acids long. V shed 7 bases, J shed 4 bases, and the junction held 11 bases outside the gene matches. This chain's CDR3 is CASTPGQGEFGYGYTF. Here the CDR3 DNA reads TGTGCCAGCACCCCGGGACAGGGGGAGTTCGGCTATGGCTACACCTTC.

J is TRBJ1-2 and V is TRBV28; 7 nucleotides agree with TRBD1. This CDR3 contains 13 residues. Germline CDR1 MDHEN, CDR2 SYDVKM. The ends lost 6 bases at V and 4 bases at J; junction bases unmatched: 5. The CDR3 sequence is CASRLGQAYGYTF. The CDR3 DNA sequence: TGTGCCAGCAGGCTCGGACAGGCCTATGGCTACACCTTC.

The chain recombines TRBV9 with TRBJ2-1; 9 bases align to TRBD2. V trimming: 0 bases; J trimming: 1 base; junction bases outside the gene matches: 5. This CDR3 comprises 17 residues. Germline assignment: CDR1 SGDLS and CDR2 YYNGEE. The CDR3 protein is CASSVDLSGGSYNEQFF. CDR3 DNA sequence: TGTGCCAGCAGCGTAGACCTTAGCGGGGGATCCTACAATGAGCAGTTCTTC.

The chain carries TRBV6-6 and TRBJ2-7; the match to TRBD1 covers 8 bases. Germline loops: CDR1 MNHNY, CDR2 SVGAGI (reference sequence). V was pared by 5 bases and J by 6 bases, with 9 bases of the junction left unmatched. CDR3 size: 14 residues. CDR3 in DNA: TGTGCCAGCAGTATGATACAGGGGGTAAGCGAGCAGTACTTC. Its translation is CASSMIQGVSEQYF.

The CDR3 loop reads CASSPDRFEGYTF. CDR3 nucleotide sequence: TGCGCCAGCAGCCCGGACAGGTTCGAGGGCTACACCTTC. The J gene is TRBJ1-2, the V gene TRBV5-1, with 7 bases matching TRBD1. The CDR3 is 13 amino acids. The germline gives CDR1 SGHRS, CDR2 YFSETQ. J gave up 8 bases and V 4 bases, and 8 bases lay outside the gene matches. Combining the CDR3 with reference TRBV5-1 and TRBJ1-2 gives the whole variable domain KAGVTQTPRYLIKTRGQQVTLSCSPISGHRSVSWYQQTPGQGLQFLFEYFSETQRNKGNFPGRFSGRQFSNSRSEMNVSTLELGDSALYLCASSPDRFEGYTFGSGTRLTVV.

V gene TRBV9 combines with J gene TRBJ2-7, with a tentative D call TRBD1 (6 bases). V gave up 8 bases and J gave up 6 bases, with 18 bases separating them. This CDR3 comprises 13 residues. Germline lookup yields CDR1 SGDLS and CDR2 YYNGEE. This CDR3 is CARSQGVGPEQYF. In nucleotides, the CDR3 is TGTGCCAGGTCACAGGGCGTCGGGCCCGAGCAGTACTTC.

V gene TRBV4-2 combines with J gene TRBJ1-6; D ambiguous. CDR1 is LGHNA, CDR2 YNFKEQ, per germline. The V end was cut by 1 base, the J end by 9 bases, with 13 bases between. The CDR3 runs to 15 residues. CDR3 loop: CASSQVTGRTSPLHF. CDR3 sequence (DNA): TGTGCCAGCAGCCAAGTTACCGGGAGGACTTCACCCCTCCACTTT.

The chain has TRBV27 and TRBJ2-7, with D maybe TRBD1 (5 bases). The CDR3 spans 14 residues. Per germline, CDR1 MNHEY and CDR2 SMNVEV (reference sequence). Trimming took 7 bases from V and 0 from J, leaving 13 bases between them. The CDR3 protein is CASMFLDNSYEQYF. CDR3 sequence (DNA): TGTGCCAGCATGTTCTTGGACAACTCCTACGAGCAGTACTTC.

V usage is TRBV28 and J usage is TRBJ1-4; unclear D gene. CDR1 is MDHEN and CDR2 is SYDVKM in the germline V gene. V was pared by 8 bases and J by 0 bases, with 7 bases between. This CDR3 comprises 13 residues. The CDR3 sequence is CASRGATNEKLFF. Here the CDR3 DNA reads TGTGCCAGCCGAGGAGCAACTAATGAAAAACTGTTTTTT.

The chain combines TRBV4-1 with TRBJ2-1; 8 bases are shared with TRBD1. The CDR3 consists of 17 residues. Germline V gene data show CDR1 as MGHRA and CDR2 as YSYEKL. V was pared by 2 bases and J by 2 bases, with 8 bases of the junction left unmatched. The CDR3 sequence is CASSQPETGEAYNEQFF. The DNA of the CDR3 is TGCGCCAGCAGCCAACCAGAGACAGGGGAGGCCTACAATGAGCAGTTCTTC.

The CDR3 protein is CASSEPNTEAFF. DNA for the CDR3: TGTGCCAGCAGTGAACCAAACACTGAAGCTTTCTTT. The genes are TRBV25-1 and TRBJ1-1, with D unclear. The CDR3 is 12 amino acids. V lost 2 bases and J lost 2, with 3 bases in between. Germline V gene sequence: CDR1 MGHDK, CDR2 SYGVNS.

The J gene is TRBJ2-3, the V gene TRBV6-1, with unresolved D. The CDR3 runs to 12 residues. Germline V CDR1 and CDR2: MNHNS, SASEGT. The V gene lost 10 bases and the J gene lost 6 bases, with 14 bases spanning the gap. Here the CDR3 reads CAITRARDTQYF. CDR3 bases: TGTGCCATCACACGCGCGAGGGATACGCAGTATTTT.